This T cell receptor beta chain is drawn from a study of shared clonotypes between healthy human individuals. Study as a whole: Per donor, CD8 memory used one plate, CD8 naive used two, CD4 memory used three and CD4 naive used three. Study outcomes and limitations: Across a few donors, naive CD4 shared roughly 5%, naive CD8 over 3%, memory CD4 over 2%, memory CD8 under 0.5%. It was the non-shared clonotypes that had lower generation probabilities than clonotypes shared by all four donors.

CD45RO-negative, CCR7-selected cells formed the naive CD8 fraction, which excluded terminally differentiated effector memory CD45RA+ cells. Note on this clone: The antigen is unknown.

Every subset's genomic DNA went evenly onto several immunoSEQ plates. The data were produced by immunoSEQ multiplex PCR, yet TCRdb's version contains in-frame clones alone and is incomplete. The sample has about 2.1 million clones, more than 85% seen once. The sample was naive CD8+ T cells from PBMCs. This TCR was sampled from a man between 18 and 35 years old in good health. Some clones in this sample may be carry-over from other donors' samples.

In DNA, the CDR3 is TGTGCCAGCAGTACCAAACTAGCGGGGGCTTACGAGCAGTACTTC. Translated, it gives CASSTKLAGAYEQYF. The J gene is TRBJ2-7, the V gene TRBV2; the match to TRBD2 covers 11 bases. The V gene's germline CDR1 is SNHLY and CDR2 FYNNEI. V gave up 5 bases and J gave up 4 bases; unmatched junction bases: 7. The CDR3 is 15 residues long.